The T cell receptor (beta chain) described here comes from a study of OX40 agonist ivuxolimab in advanced cancers. In the study overall: Patient treatment consisted of intravenous ivuxolimab administration every 2 weeks at 0.01 to 10 mg/kg.

The CDR3 is made up of 16 amino acids. In germline, CDR1 is SGHDT, CDR2 YYEEEE. The ends were cut back, 1 base at V and 2 bases at J, with 13 bases in the middle. This clone was counted between two and nine times. Some clones are missing from TCRdb's copy, which holds only in-frame ones; the method was immunoSEQ multiplex PCR. The profile covers 60,000 to 75,000 clones, with 70% to 90% appearing a single time and 0.85% to 1.3% taken by the ten largest. The genes are TRBV5-6 and TRBJ1-5; D is unclear. The TCR sequence derives from an adult with an advanced solid tumor such as melanoma, head and neck, liver or kidney cancer. Here the sequenced sample was CD4+ or CD8+ T cells sorted from blood, taken in a trial of the OX40 agonist ivuxolimab. As DNA, the CDR3 is TGTGCCAGCAGCTTGTTAAGGCAGGAAGGCAATCAGCCCCAGCATTTT. Residues: CASSLLRQEGNQPQHF.